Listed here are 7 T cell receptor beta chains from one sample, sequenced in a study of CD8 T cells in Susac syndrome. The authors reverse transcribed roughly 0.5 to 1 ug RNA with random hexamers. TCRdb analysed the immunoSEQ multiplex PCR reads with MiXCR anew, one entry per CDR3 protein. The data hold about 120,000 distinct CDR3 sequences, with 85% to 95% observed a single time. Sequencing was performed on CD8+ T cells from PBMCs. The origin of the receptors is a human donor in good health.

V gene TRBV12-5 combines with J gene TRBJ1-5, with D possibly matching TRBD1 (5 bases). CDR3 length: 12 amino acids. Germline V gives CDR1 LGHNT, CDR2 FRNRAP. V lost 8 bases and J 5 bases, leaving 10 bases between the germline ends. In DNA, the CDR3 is TGTGCTAGTACCGACAGATATCAGCCCCAGCATTTT. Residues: CASTDRYQPQHF.

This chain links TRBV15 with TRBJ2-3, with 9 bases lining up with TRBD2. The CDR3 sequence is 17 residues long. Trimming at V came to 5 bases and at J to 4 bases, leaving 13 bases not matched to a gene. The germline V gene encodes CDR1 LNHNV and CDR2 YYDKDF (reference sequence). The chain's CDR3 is CATSPGTSRAGPDTQYF. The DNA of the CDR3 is TGTGCCACCAGCCCCGGGACTAGCAGGGCTGGTCCAGATACGCAGTATTTT.

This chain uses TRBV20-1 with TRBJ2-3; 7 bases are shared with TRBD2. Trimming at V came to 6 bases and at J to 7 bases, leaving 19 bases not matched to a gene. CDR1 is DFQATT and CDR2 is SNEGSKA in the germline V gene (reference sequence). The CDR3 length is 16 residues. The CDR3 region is CSAREITSPGGYTQYF. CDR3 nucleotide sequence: TGCAGTGCCCGAGAGATAACATCGCCGGGAGGATATACGCAGTATTTT.

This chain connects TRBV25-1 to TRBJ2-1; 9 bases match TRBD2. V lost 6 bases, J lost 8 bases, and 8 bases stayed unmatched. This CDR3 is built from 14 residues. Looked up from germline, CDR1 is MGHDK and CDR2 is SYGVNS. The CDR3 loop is CASRDSGRIDEQFF. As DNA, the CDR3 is TGTGCCAGCAGGGATAGCGGGAGAATCGATGAGCAGTTCTTC.

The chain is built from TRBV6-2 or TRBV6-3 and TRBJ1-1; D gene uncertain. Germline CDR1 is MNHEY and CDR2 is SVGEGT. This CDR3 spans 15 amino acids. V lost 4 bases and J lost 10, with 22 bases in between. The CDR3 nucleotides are TGTGCCAGCAGTTTCGATCGGCCCCTGGGTGAGGGAGCTTTCTTT. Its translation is CASSFDRPLGEGAFF.

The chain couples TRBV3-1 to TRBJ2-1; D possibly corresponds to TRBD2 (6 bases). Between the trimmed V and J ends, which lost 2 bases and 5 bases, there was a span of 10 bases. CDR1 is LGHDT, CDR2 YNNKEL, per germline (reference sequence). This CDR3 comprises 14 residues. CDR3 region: CASSQTTSHNEQFF. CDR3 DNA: TGTGCCAGCAGCCAAACGACTAGTCACAATGAGCAGTTCTTC.

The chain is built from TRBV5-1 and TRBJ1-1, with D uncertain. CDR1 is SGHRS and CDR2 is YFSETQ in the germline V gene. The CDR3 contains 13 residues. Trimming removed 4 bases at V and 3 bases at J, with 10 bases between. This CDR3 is CASSKSEDTEAFF. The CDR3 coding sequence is TGCGCCAGCAGCAAGAGCGAGGACACTGAAGCTTTCTTT.